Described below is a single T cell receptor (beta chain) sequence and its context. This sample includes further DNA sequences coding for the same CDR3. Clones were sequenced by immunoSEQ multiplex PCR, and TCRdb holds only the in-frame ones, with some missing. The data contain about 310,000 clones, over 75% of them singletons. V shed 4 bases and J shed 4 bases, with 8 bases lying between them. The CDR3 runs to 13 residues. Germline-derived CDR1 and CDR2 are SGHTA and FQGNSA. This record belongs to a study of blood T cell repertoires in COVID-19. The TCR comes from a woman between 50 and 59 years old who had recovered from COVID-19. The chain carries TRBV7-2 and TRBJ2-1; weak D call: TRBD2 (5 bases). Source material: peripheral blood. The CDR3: CASSYSAYNEQFF. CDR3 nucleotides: TGTGCCAGCAGCTATAGCGCGTACAATGAGCAGTTCTTC.